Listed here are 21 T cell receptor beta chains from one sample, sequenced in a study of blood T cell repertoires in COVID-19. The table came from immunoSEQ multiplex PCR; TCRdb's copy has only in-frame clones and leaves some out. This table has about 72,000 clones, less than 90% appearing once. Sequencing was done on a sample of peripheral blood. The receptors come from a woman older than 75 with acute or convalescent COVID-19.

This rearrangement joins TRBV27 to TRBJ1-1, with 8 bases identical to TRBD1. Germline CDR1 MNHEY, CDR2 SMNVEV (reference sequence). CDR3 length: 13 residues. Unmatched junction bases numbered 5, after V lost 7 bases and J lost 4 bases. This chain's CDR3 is CASNQGASTEAFF. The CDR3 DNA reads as TGTGCCAGCAATCAGGGGGCAAGCACTGAAGCTTTCTTT.

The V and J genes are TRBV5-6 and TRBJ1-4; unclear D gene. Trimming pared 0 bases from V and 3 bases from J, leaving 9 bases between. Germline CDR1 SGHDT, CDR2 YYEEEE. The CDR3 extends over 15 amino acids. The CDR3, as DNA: TGTGCCAGCAGCTTGGGTCGCGCGGCTAATGAAAAACTGTTTTTT. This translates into CASSLGRAANEKLFF.

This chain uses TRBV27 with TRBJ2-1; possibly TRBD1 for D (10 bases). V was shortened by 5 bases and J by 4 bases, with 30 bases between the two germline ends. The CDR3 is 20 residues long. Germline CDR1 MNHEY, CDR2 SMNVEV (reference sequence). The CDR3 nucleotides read TGTGCCAGCAGTCTACCGGGCGACAGGGGGCCTAGCGGGAAATACAATGAGCAGTTCTTC. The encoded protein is CASSLPGDRGPSGKYNEQFF.

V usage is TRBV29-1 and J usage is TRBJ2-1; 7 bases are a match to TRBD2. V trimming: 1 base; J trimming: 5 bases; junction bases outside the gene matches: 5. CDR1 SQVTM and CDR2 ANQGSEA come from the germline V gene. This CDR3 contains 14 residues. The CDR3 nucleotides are TGCAGCGTTGAAGCGGGACTACGGGACAATGAGCAGTTCTTC. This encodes CSVEAGLRDNEQFF.

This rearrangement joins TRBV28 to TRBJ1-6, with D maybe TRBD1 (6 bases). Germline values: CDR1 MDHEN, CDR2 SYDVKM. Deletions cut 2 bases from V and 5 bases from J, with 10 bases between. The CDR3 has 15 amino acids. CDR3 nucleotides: TGTGCCAGCAGTTTACGGGGGGCCGATAATTCACCCCTCCACTTT. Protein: CASSLRGADNSPLHF. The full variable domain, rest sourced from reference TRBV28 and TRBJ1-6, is DVKVTQSSRYLVKRTGEKVFLECVQDMDHENMFWYRQDPGLGLRLIYFSYDVKMKEKGDIPEGYSVSREKKERFSLILESASTNQTSMYLCASSLRGADNSPLHFGNGTRLTVT.

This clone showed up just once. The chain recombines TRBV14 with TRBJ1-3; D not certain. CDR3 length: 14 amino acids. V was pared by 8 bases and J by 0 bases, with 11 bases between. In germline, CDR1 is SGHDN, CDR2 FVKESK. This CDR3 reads CASRQASSGNTIYF. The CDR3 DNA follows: TGTGCCAGCCGGCAAGCGAGCTCTGGAAACACCATATATTTT.

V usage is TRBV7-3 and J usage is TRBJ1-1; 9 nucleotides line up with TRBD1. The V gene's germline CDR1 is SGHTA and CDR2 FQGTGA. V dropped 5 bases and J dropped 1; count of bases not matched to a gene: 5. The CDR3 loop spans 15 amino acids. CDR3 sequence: CASSPSTGGNTEAFF. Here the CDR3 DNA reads TGTGCCAGCAGCCCGTCGACAGGGGGGAACACTGAAGCTTTCTTT.

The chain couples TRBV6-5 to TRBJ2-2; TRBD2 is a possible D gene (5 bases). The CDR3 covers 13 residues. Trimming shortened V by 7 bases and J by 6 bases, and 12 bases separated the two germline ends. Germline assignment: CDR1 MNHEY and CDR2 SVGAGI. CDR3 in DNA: TGTGCCAGCACCCCCGCGGGCCCCGGGGAGCTGTTTTTT. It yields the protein CASTPAGPGELFF.

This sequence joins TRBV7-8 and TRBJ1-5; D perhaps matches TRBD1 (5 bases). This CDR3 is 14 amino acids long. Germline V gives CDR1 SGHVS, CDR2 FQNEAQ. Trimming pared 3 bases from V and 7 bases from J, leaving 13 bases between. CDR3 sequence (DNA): TGTGCCAGCAGCTTTGGCAGGGTAGGCCAGCCCCAGCATTTT. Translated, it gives CASSFGRVGQPQHF.

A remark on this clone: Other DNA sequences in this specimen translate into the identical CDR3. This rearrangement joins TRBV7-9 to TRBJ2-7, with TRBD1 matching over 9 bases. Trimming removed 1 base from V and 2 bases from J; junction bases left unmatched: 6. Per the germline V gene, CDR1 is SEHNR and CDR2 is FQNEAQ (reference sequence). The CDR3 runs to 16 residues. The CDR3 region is CASSLVSGQGPYEQYF. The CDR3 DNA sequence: TGTGCCAGCAGCTTAGTGTCGGGACAGGGACCCTACGAGCAGTACTTC.

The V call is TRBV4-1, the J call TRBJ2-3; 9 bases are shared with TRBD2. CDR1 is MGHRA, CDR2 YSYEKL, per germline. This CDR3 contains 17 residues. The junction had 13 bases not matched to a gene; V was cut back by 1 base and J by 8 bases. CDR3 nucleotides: TGCGCCAGCAGCCAAGCTTCACTAGCGGGCCCAAGGGGTACGCAGTATTTT. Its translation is CASSQASLAGPRGTQYF.

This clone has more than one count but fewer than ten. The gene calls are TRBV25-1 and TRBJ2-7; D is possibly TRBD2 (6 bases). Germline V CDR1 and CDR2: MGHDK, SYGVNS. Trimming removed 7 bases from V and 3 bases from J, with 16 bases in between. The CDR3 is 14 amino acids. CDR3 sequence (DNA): TGTGCCAGCACCAGGGAGGACGGAAGCTACGAGCAGTACTTC. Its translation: CASTREDGSYEQYF.

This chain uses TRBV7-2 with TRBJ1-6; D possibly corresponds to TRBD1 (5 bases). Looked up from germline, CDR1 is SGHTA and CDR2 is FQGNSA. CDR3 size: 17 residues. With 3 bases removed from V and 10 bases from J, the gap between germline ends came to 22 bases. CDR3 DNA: TGTGCCAGCAGCTTTTCTATCAGGACAAGATTAGGGTCACCCCTCCACTTT. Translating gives CASSFSIRTRLGSPLHF.

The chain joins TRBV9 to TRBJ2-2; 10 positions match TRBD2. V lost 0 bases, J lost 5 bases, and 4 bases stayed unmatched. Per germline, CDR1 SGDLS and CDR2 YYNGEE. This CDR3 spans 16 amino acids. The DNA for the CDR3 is TGTGCCAGCAGCGTAGAAGCGGGAGGGTTGACCGGGGAGCTGTTTTTT. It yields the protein CASSVEAGGLTGELFF.

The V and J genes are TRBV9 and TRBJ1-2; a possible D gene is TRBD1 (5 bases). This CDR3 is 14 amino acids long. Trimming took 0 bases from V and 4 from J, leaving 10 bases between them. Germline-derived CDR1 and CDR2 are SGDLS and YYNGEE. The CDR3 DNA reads TGTGCCAGCAGCGTAGGACAGCGTAGCTATGGCTACACCTTC. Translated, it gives CASSVGQRSYGYTF.

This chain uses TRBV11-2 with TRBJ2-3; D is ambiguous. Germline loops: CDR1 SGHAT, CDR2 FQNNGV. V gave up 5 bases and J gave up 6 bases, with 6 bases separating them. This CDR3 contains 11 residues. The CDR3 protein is CASSPLDTQYF. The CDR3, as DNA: TGTGCCAGCAGCCCCTTGGATACGCAGTATTTT.

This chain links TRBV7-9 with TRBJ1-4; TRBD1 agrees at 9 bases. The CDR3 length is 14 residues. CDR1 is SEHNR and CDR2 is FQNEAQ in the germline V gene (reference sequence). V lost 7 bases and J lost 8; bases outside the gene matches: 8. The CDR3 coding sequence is TGTGCCAGCACCATACAGGGGGCGGGGGAAAAACTGTTTTTT. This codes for CASTIQGAGEKLFF.

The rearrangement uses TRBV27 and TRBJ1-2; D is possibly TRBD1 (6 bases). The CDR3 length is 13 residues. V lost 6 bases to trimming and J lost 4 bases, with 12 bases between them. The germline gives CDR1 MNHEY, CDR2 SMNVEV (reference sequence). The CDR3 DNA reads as TGTGCCAGCAGCTTACAGGGATCCTATGGCTACACCTTC. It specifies CASSLQGSYGYTF.

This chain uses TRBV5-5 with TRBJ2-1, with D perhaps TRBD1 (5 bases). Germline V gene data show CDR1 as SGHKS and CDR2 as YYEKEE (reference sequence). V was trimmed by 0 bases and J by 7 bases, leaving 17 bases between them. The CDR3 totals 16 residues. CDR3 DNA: TGTGCCAGCAGCTTGGATGGCAGGGCACCCTTAAATGAGCAGTTCTTC. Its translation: CASSLDGRAPLNEQFF.

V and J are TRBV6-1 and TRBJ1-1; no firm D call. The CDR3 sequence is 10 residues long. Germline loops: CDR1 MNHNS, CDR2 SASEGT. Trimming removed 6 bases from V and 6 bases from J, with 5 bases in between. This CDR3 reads CASRSPEAFF. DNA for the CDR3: TGTGCCAGCAGGAGCCCTGAAGCTTTCTTT.

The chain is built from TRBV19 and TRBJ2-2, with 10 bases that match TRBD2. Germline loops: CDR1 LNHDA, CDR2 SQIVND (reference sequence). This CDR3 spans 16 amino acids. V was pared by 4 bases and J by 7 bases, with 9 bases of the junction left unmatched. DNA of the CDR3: TGTGCCAGTAGTAACCTAGCGGGAGTCGGGGTCGGGGAGCTGTTTTTT. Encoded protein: CASSNLAGVGVGELFF.